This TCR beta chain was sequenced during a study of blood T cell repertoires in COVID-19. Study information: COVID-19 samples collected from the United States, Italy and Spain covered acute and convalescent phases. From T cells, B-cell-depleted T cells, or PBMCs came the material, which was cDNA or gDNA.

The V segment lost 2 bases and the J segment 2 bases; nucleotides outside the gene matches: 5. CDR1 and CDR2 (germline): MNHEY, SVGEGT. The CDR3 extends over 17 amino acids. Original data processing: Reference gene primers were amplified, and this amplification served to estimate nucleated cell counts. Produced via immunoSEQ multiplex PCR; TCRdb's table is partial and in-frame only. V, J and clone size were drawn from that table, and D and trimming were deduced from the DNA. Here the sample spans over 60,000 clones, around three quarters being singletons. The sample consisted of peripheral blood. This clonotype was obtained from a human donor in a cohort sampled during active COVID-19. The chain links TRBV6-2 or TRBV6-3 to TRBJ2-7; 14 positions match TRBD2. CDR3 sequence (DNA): TGTGCCAGCAGTTACCCAAGACTAGCGGGAGGGCCCTACGAGCAGTACTTC. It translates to CASSYPRLAGGPYEQYF.